These 32 T cell receptor beta chains were sequenced from one sample in a study of OX40 agonist ivuxolimab in advanced cancers. Data came from immunoSEQ multiplex PCR; TCRdb stores just in-frame clones and leaves some out. This table holds over 85,000 clones, 90% to 95% found once. This sample comprised CD4+ or CD8+ T cells sorted from blood, obtained in a trial of the OX40 agonist ivuxolimab. These receptors were obtained from an adult with an advanced solid tumor such as melanoma, head and neck, liver or kidney cancer.

This chain's CDR3 is CASSQDRQDVQYF. The CDR3 DNA reads TGTGCCAGCAGCCAAGATAGGCAGGATGTTCAGTACTTC. The chain joins TRBV4-2 to TRBJ2-4; D call uncertain. Germline CDR1 reads LGHNA; CDR2 reads YNFKEQ. The CDR3 has 13 amino acids. Trimming took 0 bases from V and 11 from J, leaving 11 bases between them.

The chain couples TRBV2 to TRBJ1-3, with D uncertain. V lost 5 bases and J lost 0, with 11 bases in between. CDR3 size: 15 residues. Germline V lookup: CDR1 SNHLY, CDR2 FYNNEI. This chain's CDR3 is CASSRSQVSGNTIYF. DNA of the CDR3: TGTGCCAGCAGTAGGTCCCAAGTCTCTGGAAACACCATATATTTT. Using reference TRBV2 and TRBJ1-3 for the parts outside the CDR3, the full variable domain is EPEVTQTPSHQVTQMGQEVILRCVPISNHLYFYWYRQILGQKVEFLVSFYNNEISEKSEIFDDQFSVERPDGSNFTLKIRSTKLEDSAMYFCASSRSQVSGNTIYFGEGSWLTVV.

The chain carries TRBV6-1 and TRBJ2-1; 8 bases are shared with TRBD1. The CDR3 consists of 15 residues. From germline, CDR1 is MNHNS and CDR2 SASEGT. The V segment lost 4 bases and the J segment 6 bases; nucleotides outside the gene matches: 8. For the CDR3, the DNA is TGTGCCAGCAGTGGTGGTGGGACAGGTCGCAATGAGCAGTTCTTC. It is translated as CASSGGGTGRNEQFF.

The rearrangement joins TRBV2 to TRBJ1-5; 8 nucleotides align to TRBD1. This CDR3 comprises 14 residues. V was clipped by 7 bases and J by 4 bases; unmatched bases: 6. Germline-derived CDR1 and CDR2 are SNHLY and FYNNEI. In nucleotides, the CDR3 is TGTGCCAGCATGCTAGACAGGGGTAATCAGCCCCAGCATTTT. Translating gives CASMLDRGNQPQHF.

The chain employs TRBV5-5 and TRBJ1-2; unclear D gene. Germline V gene lookup returns CDR1 SGHKS and CDR2 YYEKEE (reference sequence). V was cut by 2 bases and J by 2 bases, with 13 bases left in between. The CDR3 runs to 15 residues. CDR3 coding DNA: TGTGCCAGCAGCTTTATGGCCCGCAACAACTATGGCTACACCTTC. It yields the protein CASSFMARNNYGYTF.

This clone appeared a single time. This chain connects TRBV5-6 to TRBJ2-1; 8 positions agree with TRBD1. V lost 1 base and J lost 6; bases outside the gene matches: 6. The CDR3 sequence is 15 residues long. Germline assignment: CDR1 SGHDT and CDR2 YYEEEE. The CDR3 loop reads CASSLQGARGNEQFF. In DNA form, the CDR3 reads TGTGCCAGCAGCTTGCAGGGGGCGCGGGGCAATGAGCAGTTCTTC.

This chain connects TRBV27 to TRBJ2-7; TRBD1 aligns across 9 bases. The germline V gene encodes CDR1 MNHEY and CDR2 SMNVEV (reference sequence). The junction had 8 bases not matched to a gene; V was cut back by 6 bases and J by 2 bases. The CDR3 extends over 15 amino acids. DNA for the CDR3: TGTGCCAGCAGCCCGGACAGGGGACCTACCTACGAGCAGTACTTC. As protein: CASSPDRGPTYEQYF.

J is TRBJ2-7 and V is TRBV11-3; no definite D call. Deletions cut 4 bases from V and 6 bases from J, with 13 bases between. The CDR3 has 13 residues. Germline V CDR1 and CDR2: SGHNT, YENEEA. The CDR3 nucleotides read TGTGCCAGCAGCTCATACTCTAACGGCGAGCAGTACTTC. Encoded protein: CASSSYSNGEQYF. The variable domain in full, completed from reference TRBV11-3 and TRBJ2-7, reads EAGVVQSPRYKIIEKKQPVAFWCNPISGHNTLYWYLQNLGQGPELLIRYENEEAVDDSQLPKDRFSAERLKGVDSTLKIQPAELGDSAVYLCASSSYSNGEQYFGPGTRLTVT.

This clone has only a few counts. The rearrangement joins TRBV14 to TRBJ1-2, with no clear D. V was cut by 4 bases and J by 0 bases, with 6 bases left in between. The CDR3 is 13 residues long. Germline values: CDR1 SGHDN, CDR2 FVKESK. The CDR3 loop is CASSLIANYGYTF. CDR3 nucleotides: TGTGCCAGCAGCCTCATAGCTAACTATGGCTACACCTTC.

CDR3 region: CAASGTGVSNQPQHF. CDR3 coding DNA: TGTGCCGCGTCCGGGACAGGGGTGAGCAATCAGCCCCAGCATTTT. V gene TRBV19 combines with J gene TRBJ1-5, with 10 bases matching TRBD1. The V segment lost 11 bases and the J segment 1 base; nucleotides outside the gene matches: 8. The CDR3 has 15 amino acids. Germline CDR1 and CDR2: LNHDA and SQIVND (reference sequence).

The rearrangement links TRBV5-1 to TRBJ2-7, with 8 bases identical to TRBD1. The CDR3 spans 16 residues. Germline V gives CDR1 SGHRS, CDR2 YFSETQ. V dropped 0 bases and J dropped 3; count of bases not matched to a gene: 8. The CDR3 region is CASSLGGTGVGYEQYF. The CDR3 region has the DNA TGCGCCAGCAGCTTGGGAGGGACAGGTGTGGGCTACGAGCAGTACTTC.

The V call is TRBV7-9, the J call TRBJ2-5, with 7 bases matching TRBD1. CDR1 and CDR2 (germline): SEHNR, FQNEAQ (reference sequence). The CDR3 totals 15 residues. J was trimmed by 3 bases and V by 5 bases; bases with no gene match: 9. The CDR3 loop is CASSLGLGQKETQYF. Written as DNA, the CDR3 is TGTGCCAGCAGCCTTGGCTTGGGACAGAAAGAGACCCAGTACTTC.

The chain combines TRBV6-5 with TRBJ2-5, with D perhaps TRBD2 (6 bases). Trimming left V 6 bases short and J 5 bases short, with 19 bases between. This CDR3 contains 15 residues. Germline V gene data show CDR1 as MNHEY and CDR2 as SVGAGI. CDR3 residues: CASSSGTGPGETQYF. In DNA form, the CDR3 reads TGTGCCAGCAGCTCAGGGACTGGTCCGGGGGAGACCCAGTACTTC.

This clone was seen more than once but under ten times. The rearrangement links TRBV28 to TRBJ2-2, with 7 bases identical to TRBD1. The V segment lost 6 bases and the J segment 6 bases; nucleotides outside the gene matches: 4. The CDR3 is made up of 13 amino acids. Germline CDR1 reads MDHEN; CDR2 reads SYDVKM. This CDR3 is CASSRGKSGELFF. CDR3 coding DNA: TGTGCCAGCAGCAGGGGGAAGTCCGGGGAGCTGTTTTTT.

Many counts were recorded for this clone. Other DNA sequences within the sample encode an identical CDR3. V usage is TRBV7-2 and J usage is TRBJ2-7; 10 positions match TRBD2. The length of the CDR3 is 15 residues. Germline-derived CDR1 and CDR2 are SGHTA and FQGNSA. J gave up 2 bases and V 1 base, and 2 bases lay outside the gene matches. As DNA, the CDR3 is TGTGCCAGCAGCTTAGGAGCGGGAGGGCCCTACGAGCAGTACTTC. Protein product: CASSLGAGGPYEQYF.

The rearrangement links TRBV18 to TRBJ1-5; no reliable D call. In germline, CDR1 is KGHSH, CDR2 LQKENI. The CDR3 spans 15 residues. The ends were cut back, 6 bases at V and 0 bases at J, with 12 bases in the middle. The CDR3 DNA reads as TGTGCCAGCTCCGCAGCCTTTTATAGCAATCAGCCCCAGCATTTT. Translated: CASSAAFYSNQPQHF.

The rearrangement links TRBV29-1 to TRBJ2-1; the D call may be TRBD1 or TRBD2 (5 bases each). With 6 bases removed from V and 7 bases from J, the gap between germline ends came to 25 bases. The CDR3 extends over 16 amino acids. Germline assignment: CDR1 SQVTM and CDR2 ANQGSEA. The CDR3 region is CSVPQAALNWGNEQFF. CDR3 in DNA: TGCAGCGTGCCGCAGGCTGCCCTGAACTGGGGGAATGAGCAGTTCTTC.

The chain couples TRBV6-1 to TRBJ2-3; TRBD1 agrees at 7 bases. The CDR3 consists of 15 residues. The J segment lost 0 bases and the V segment lost 6 bases, leaving 6 bases of the junction unmatched. Germline V gives CDR1 MNHNS, CDR2 SASEGT. For the CDR3, the DNA is TGTGCCAGCAGAAACCGGGACAGAAGCACAGATACGCAGTATTTT. This encodes CASRNRDRSTDTQYF.

This chain links TRBV7-9 with TRBJ1-2; TRBD1 matches 12 bases. The CDR3 covers 17 residues. J lost 6 bases, V lost 4 bases, and 12 bases had no gene match. In germline, CDR1 is SEHNR, CDR2 FQNEAQ (reference sequence). The CDR3, as DNA: TGTGCCAGCAGCTCACGCGGGACAGGGGGCGCTTTGGATGGCTACACCTTC. Translated: CASSSRGTGGALDGYTF.

The J gene is TRBJ2-1, the V gene TRBV18; D is perhaps TRBD2 (6 bases). Looked up from germline, CDR1 is KGHSH and CDR2 is LQKENI. V was pared by 6 bases and J by 3 bases, with 15 bases between. The CDR3 has 15 amino acids. The CDR3 DNA is TGTGCCAGCTCGGGTAGTAGCGGAGTCTACAATGAGCAGTTCTTC. It encodes CASSGSSGVYNEQFF.

The chain links TRBV10-3 to TRBJ2-1; 13 nucleotides agree with TRBD2. CDR1 ENHRY and CDR2 SYGVKD come from the germline V gene. V lost 7 bases and J lost 4; bases outside the gene matches: 7. CDR3 length equals 16 residues. The CDR3 is CAITGTSGTSYNEQFF. As DNA, the CDR3 is TGTGCCATCACAGGGACTAGCGGGACTTCATACAATGAGCAGTTCTTC.

CDR3 loop: CASSYSTVDYQPQHF. CDR3 DNA sequence: TGTGCCAGCAGTTATTCGACAGTCGACTATCAGCCCCAGCATTTT. The V and J genes are TRBV6-6 and TRBJ1-5; a weak D match, TRBD1 (5 bases). This CDR3 has 15 residues. Trimming removed 3 bases at V and 5 bases at J, with 14 bases between. Germline V CDR1 and CDR2: MNHNY, SVGAGI (reference sequence).

The chain has TRBV7-9 and TRBJ2-6; the D gene is possibly TRBD2 (5 bases). The CDR3 is made up of 17 amino acids. With 7 bases removed from V and 4 bases from J, the gap between germline ends came to 20 bases. From germline, CDR1 is SEHNR and CDR2 FQNEAQ (reference sequence). The CDR3 DNA is TGTGCCAGCAAAAGTCTCGGTCAAGCGGCGGGGGCCAACGTCCTGACTTTC. Translating it yields CASKSLGQAAGANVLTF.

This sequence joins TRBV9 and TRBJ2-1; D ambiguous. The V end was cut by 0 bases, the J end by 7 bases, with 8 bases between. This CDR3 spans 13 amino acids. From germline, CDR1 is SGDLS and CDR2 YYNGEE. This chain's CDR3 is CASSVAPRNEQFF. For the CDR3, the DNA is TGTGCCAGCAGCGTAGCCCCACGTAATGAGCAGTTCTTC.

This clone was detected only once. The chain joins TRBV11-2 to TRBJ2-1, with D perhaps matching TRBD1 (6 bases). The CDR3 contains 14 residues. V lost 5 bases, J lost 4 bases, and 12 bases lay in between. The germline V gene encodes CDR1 SGHAT and CDR2 FQNNGV. The CDR3 reads CASSKDSRYNEQFF. In DNA form, the CDR3 reads TGTGCCAGCAGCAAGGACAGTAGGTACAATGAGCAGTTCTTC.

A word on this clone: Other DNA sequences in the same sample also yield this CDR3. CDR3 region: CASTRDRNTGELFF. The CDR3 DNA reads TGTGCCAGCACGAGGGACAGGAACACCGGGGAGCTGTTTTTT. The chain recombines TRBV2 with TRBJ2-2, with 7 positions matching TRBD1. Trimming took 7 bases from V and 1 from J; bases not matched to a gene: 3. The CDR3 is 14 amino acids. Germline V gene lookup returns CDR1 SNHLY and CDR2 FYNNEI.

This clone was seen only once. CDR3 sequence: CASSYSKLPYEQYF. For the CDR3, the DNA is TGTGCCAGCAGTTACTCGAAACTACCGTACGAGCAGTACTTC. The chain has TRBV6-6 and TRBJ2-7; D call uncertain. V was pared by 0 bases and J by 4 bases, with 10 bases between. There are 14 residues in the CDR3. In germline, CDR1 is MNHNY, CDR2 SVGAGI (reference sequence).

The gene calls are TRBV20-1 and TRBJ2-1; weak D call: TRBD2 (5 bases). From germline, CDR1 is DFQATT and CDR2 SNEGSKA (reference sequence). V gave up 4 bases and J gave up 9 bases, with 10 bases separating them. The CDR3 has 11 amino acids. The chain's CDR3 is CSAKGLPEQFF. The CDR3 DNA sequence: TGCAGTGCTAAAGGACTTCCTGAGCAGTTCTTC.

This clone turned up a few times. The chain links TRBV28 to TRBJ2-1; 11 bases match TRBD1. Trimming removed 6 bases from V and 2 bases from J; junction bases left unmatched: 6. This CDR3 is built from 16 residues. Per germline, CDR1 MDHEN and CDR2 SYDVKM. The DNA for the CDR3 is TGTGCCAGCAGGCGGACAGGGGGCTCGACCTACAATGAGCAGTTCTTC. It specifies CASRRTGGSTYNEQFF.

This clone has just one count. The chain carries TRBV19 and TRBJ2-1, with TRBD2 as a possible D gene (5 bases). Trimming pared 6 bases from V and 2 bases from J, leaving 8 bases between. CDR3 length: 13 residues. CDR1 is LNHDA, CDR2 SQIVND, per germline (reference sequence). The CDR3: CASRAATYNEQFF. In nucleotides, the CDR3 is TGTGCCAGTAGAGCGGCTACCTACAATGAGCAGTTCTTC.

This chain joins TRBV6-5 and TRBJ2-2; D gene uncertain. V lost 6 bases and J 1 base, leaving 6 bases between the germline ends. This CDR3 contains 13 residues. CDR1 and CDR2 (germline): MNHEY, SVGAGI. CDR3 sequence: CASRILNTGELFF. CDR3 DNA: TGTGCCAGCAGGATCCTGAACACCGGGGAGCTGTTTTTT.

This clone was seen a few times. The V and J genes are TRBV4-2 and TRBJ1-5; D perhaps matches TRBD1 (5 bases). Germline V gene lookup returns CDR1 LGHNA and CDR2 YNFKEQ. The CDR3 is made up of 15 amino acids. The V gene lost 0 bases and the J gene lost 4 bases, with 10 bases spanning the gap. The CDR3 coding sequence is TGTGCCAGCAGCCAAGATTTCGGGGCGAATCAGCCCCAGCATTTT. Translated: CASSQDFGANQPQHF.